The rows below give T cell receptor beta chains drawn from one sample of a study of T cell changes during pregnancy in multiple sclerosis. The repertoire was sequenced with immunoSEQ multiplex PCR; TCRdb's copy has only in-frame clones and lacks some. The data show about 73,000 clones, over 80% seen once. Here the sequenced sample was peripheral blood, taken in the third trimester of pregnancy. These receptors originate from a female donor in good health, enrolled as a control in a pregnancy study. Each CDR3 is given with its conserved first and last residue. Fields, in order: J gene, clone size, V gene, D gene, CDR3 protein, CDR3 DNA. D genes are given only for firm matches. Rows give clone size only sometimes, using once, few, many, or a class for an expanded clone.

TRBJ2-1 NA TRBV9 NA CASSTTSTEQFF TGTGCCAGCAGCACCACTAGTACTGAGCAGTTCTTC
TRBJ2-2 NA TRBV10-3 TRBD2 CAISGGLVNTGELFF TGTGCCATCAGTGGTGGACTAGTAAACACCGGGGAGCTGTTTTTT
TRBJ2-5 NA TRBV2 TRBD1 CASIEDRVRKETQYF TGTGCCAGCATCGAGGACAGGGTCCGTAAAGAGACCCAGTACTTC
TRBJ2-3 NA TRBV7-2 TRBD2 CASTTTSGQNTQYF TGTGCCAGCACCACAACTAGCGGGCAAAATACGCAGTATTTT
TRBJ2-5 NA TRBV18 TRBD2 CASSPWTRVSGGETQYF TGTGCCAGCTCACCATGGACTAGGGTTTCCGGAGGAGAGACCCAGTACTTC
TRBJ1-5 NA TRBV5-6 NA CASSLLTASNQPQHF TGTGCCAGCAGCTTGCTAACAGCCAGCAATCAGCCCCAGCATTTT
TRBJ2-5 NA TRBV7-9 TRBD1 CASSLTGGKETQYF TGTGCCAGCAGCCTGACAGGGGGCAAAGAGACCCAGTACTTC
TRBJ2-7 once TRBV6-1 NA CASSEIIGSRGYF TGTGCCAGCAGTGAAATAATCGGGTCCCGCGGGTACTTC
TRBJ2-1 NA TRBV27 TRBD2 CASSGGAYNEQFF TGTGCCAGCAGTGGGGGGGCCTACAATGAGCAGTTCTTC
TRBJ2-3 once TRBV2 NA CASLELVFLTDTQYF TGTGCCAGCCTCGAACTTGTCTTCCTCACAGATACGCAGTATTTT